Below, 26 T cell receptor beta chains from the same sample are listed, as sequenced in a study of cytomegalovirus exposure and HLA in healthy donors. The PCR used 60 Vbeta and 13 Jbeta primers. Generated by immunoSEQ multiplex PCR, the TCRdb table keeps only in-frame clones and is missing some. The sample holds approximately 110,000 clones, roughly 76% seen once. Input material: PBMCs. Every receptor here comes from a woman in her sixties in good health and CMV-seropositive.

Remarks on this clone: At one of its ends the junction is not consistent with the germline gene, which may arise from a read error. V gene TRBV20-1 combines with J gene TRBJ1-2; D not certain. Germline V gene sequence: CDR1 DFQATT, CDR2 SNEGSKA (reference sequence). The CDR3 is 11 residues long. Here the CDR3 reads CCRGVNYGYTF. The CDR3 bases are TGTTGCCGGGGTGTTAACTATGGCTACACCTTC.

A remark on this clone: Different DNA sequences within this sample yield the same CDR3. The V call is TRBV7-2, the J call TRBJ2-7, with TRBD2 matching over 8 bases. The CDR3 loop spans 14 amino acids. With 9 bases clipped from V and 5 bases from J, the junction kept 12 bases outside the gene matches. Germline V gene sequence: CDR1 SGHTA, CDR2 FQGNSA. CDR3 nucleotide sequence: TGTGCCAGTAGCCCCGGGACTAGAGGCCACGAGCAGTACTTC. Its protein product is CASSPGTRGHEQYF.

This clone was counted only a few times. The chain recombines TRBV5-1 with TRBJ2-1, with 9 bases lining up with TRBD2. Germline V lookup: CDR1 SGHRS, CDR2 YFSETQ. The CDR3 runs 15 residues. The V segment lost 3 bases and the J segment 7 bases; nucleotides outside the gene matches: 8. CDR3 nucleotide sequence: TGCGCCAGCAGCTCTTTGACTAGCGGTGGAAATGAGCAGTTCTTC. Protein: CASSSLTSGGNEQFF. The full variable domain, rest sourced from reference TRBV5-1 and TRBJ2-1, is KAGVTQTPRYLIKTRGQQVTLSCSPISGHRSVSWYQQTPGQGLQFLFEYFSETQRNKGNFPGRFSGRQFSNSRSEMNVSTLELGDSALYLCASSSLTSGGNEQFFGPGTRLTVL.

The chain couples TRBV7-7 to TRBJ2-7; D is unresolved. V lost 3 bases, J lost 3 bases, and 15 bases lay in between. From germline, CDR1 is SSHAT and CDR2 FNYEAQ (reference sequence). This CDR3 contains 15 residues. CDR3 protein: CASSFETEIYYEQYF. The CDR3 nucleotides are TGTGCCAGCAGCTTTGAAACAGAAATTTACTACGAGCAGTACTTC.

The V call is TRBV27, the J call TRBJ1-1, with a tentative D call TRBD1 (5 bases). Germline values: CDR1 MNHEY, CDR2 SMNVEV (reference sequence). This CDR3 is built from 15 residues. V lost 6 bases, J lost 11 bases, and 25 bases lay in between. For the CDR3, the DNA is TGTGCCAGCAGCACTACGGAAGGGGCTCGGTCGGGTGCTTTCTTT. This encodes CASSTTEGARSGAFF.

V is TRBV4-2 and J is TRBJ1-3, with TRBD1 matching 7 bases. The CDR3 has 16 residues. Germline-derived CDR1 and CDR2 are LGHNA and YNFKEQ. The V segment lost 4 bases and the J segment 0 bases; nucleotides outside the gene matches: 6. The CDR3 protein is CASSRETGFSGNTIYF. The CDR3 DNA is TGTGCCAGCAGCCGCGAGACAGGGTTCTCTGGAAACACCATATATTTT.

This chain joins TRBV5-8 and TRBJ2-4, with 7 bases fitting TRBD1. This CDR3 has 14 amino acids. V lost 4 bases, J lost 9 bases, and 10 bases stayed unmatched. Germline V gene data show CDR1 as SGHTS and CDR2 as YDEGEE. CDR3 amino acids: CASSTQGVGGIQYF. The CDR3 coding sequence is TGTGCCAGCAGCACGCAGGGGGTAGGGGGCATTCAGTACTTC.

The rearrangement joins TRBV5-1 to TRBJ2-7, with D perhaps TRBD1 (5 bases). The CDR3 totals 14 residues. Trimming took off 3 bases at V and 6 bases at J, with 16 bases between the two ends. Germline CDR1 is SGHRS and CDR2 is YFSETQ. CDR3 sequence reads: CASSSGGWGGEQYF. CDR3 in DNA: TGCGCCAGCAGCTCAGGTGGTTGGGGCGGCGAGCAGTACTTC. The full variable domain, with the rest looked up from reference TRBV5-1 and TRBJ2-7, is KAGVTQTPRYLIKTRGQQVTLSCSPISGHRSVSWYQQTPGQGLQFLFEYFSETQRNKGNFPGRFSGRQFSNSRSEMNVSTLELGDSALYLCASSSGGWGGEQYFGPGTRLTVT.

The rearrangement joins TRBV6-1 to TRBJ1-5; weak D call: TRBD1 (5 bases). The CDR3 is 15 amino acids. Germline lookup yields CDR1 MNHNS and CDR2 SASEGT. The ends were cut back, 8 bases at V and 11 bases at J, with 25 bases in the middle. The CDR3 here is CASGWGGQGFSAQHF. The CDR3, as DNA: TGTGCCAGCGGGTGGGGAGGGCAGGGCTTTTCGGCCCAGCATTTT.

The chain couples TRBV7-9 to TRBJ2-6, with 13 bases aligning to TRBD2. Germline lookup yields CDR1 SEHNR and CDR2 FQNEAQ (reference sequence). The ends lost 5 bases at V and 4 bases at J; junction bases unmatched: 8. This CDR3 region has 18 residues. Written as DNA, the CDR3 is TGTGCCAGCAGCGATCGACTAGCGGGAGGATCCGGGGCCAACGTCCTGACTTTC. Translated, it gives CASSDRLAGGSGANVLTF.

Concerning this clone: At one end the junction does not follow the germline gene, possibly because of a read error. This chain joins TRBV6-6 and TRBJ2-7; 10 bases align to TRBD1. This CDR3 has 14 residues. The germline V gene encodes CDR1 MNHNY and CDR2 SVGAGI (reference sequence). DNA for the CDR3: TGTGCCAGCATCCGGGGACAGGGGTCCTACGAGCAGTGCTTC. The encoded protein is CASIRGQGSYEQCF.

The gene calls are TRBV6-5 and TRBJ2-7; 10 bases are shared with TRBD2. V was pared by 11 bases and J by 9 bases, with 10 bases of the junction left unmatched. The CDR3 is made up of 12 amino acids. Looked up from germline, CDR1 is MNHEY and CDR2 is SVGAGI. The CDR3 bases are TGTGCCGCCAAAGCGGGGGGGGGCGGGCAGTACTTC. Its translation is CAAKAGGGGQYF.

The rearrangement joins TRBV4-3 to TRBJ2-3, with 10 bases lining up with TRBD2. Trimming cost V 4 bases and J 7 bases; bases outside gene matches: 11. CDR1 is LGHNA and CDR2 is YSLEER in the germline V gene. This CDR3 is 16 amino acids long. The CDR3 protein is CASSPSGGLYRNTQYF. CDR3 coding DNA: TGCGCCAGCAGCCCTAGCGGGGGACTTTACCGAAATACGCAGTATTTT.

The CDR3 sequence: CAWSVLGATYNEQFF. The CDR3 DNA follows: TGTGCCTGGAGTGTACTTGGGGCGACCTACAATGAGCAGTTCTTC. V usage is TRBV30 and J usage is TRBJ2-1, with a weak D call TRBD1 (5 bases). Trimming cost V 0 bases and J 2 bases, with 11 bases left between them. The V gene's germline CDR1 is GTSNPN and CDR2 SVGIG (reference sequence). This CDR3 is built from 15 residues. Full variable domain (rest looked up from reference TRBV30 and TRBJ2-1): SQTIHQWPATLVQPVGSPLSLECTVEGTSNPNLYWYRQAAGRGLQLLFYSVGIGQISSEVPQNLSASRPQDRQFILSSKKLLLSDSGFYLCAWSVLGATYNEQFFGPGTRLTVL.

This clone was seen only a few times. The chain couples TRBV19 to TRBJ2-6; 8 bases align to TRBD1. The germline CDR1 and CDR2 sequences are LNHDA and SQIVND (reference sequence). J lost 2 bases, V lost 3 bases, and 3 bases had no gene match. The CDR3 runs to 16 residues. The CDR3 reads CASSIGQGTGANVLTF. The CDR3 region has the DNA TGTGCCAGTAGTATCGGACAGGGAACTGGGGCCAACGTCCTGACTTTC.

This chain joins TRBV30 and TRBJ2-4, with 7 bases aligning to TRBD1. Germline assignment: CDR1 GTSNPN and CDR2 SVGIG (reference sequence). J lost 3 bases, V lost 3 bases, and 2 bases had no gene match. This CDR3 region has 13 residues. The CDR3 sequence: CAWSGTVKNIQYF. CDR3 DNA sequence: TGTGCCTGGAGCGGGACAGTCAAAAACATTCAGTACTTC.

The rearrangement links TRBV5-1 to TRBJ2-3; a weak D match, TRBD2 (6 bases). This CDR3 has 16 amino acids. V was cut by 0 bases and J by 0 bases, with 11 bases left in between. CDR1 and CDR2 (germline): SGHRS, YFSETQ. The CDR3 DNA follows: TGCGCCAGCAGCTTGGAGGGGCGGGGAAGCACAGATACGCAGTATTTT. It yields the protein CASSLEGRGSTDTQYF.

The V call is TRBV18, the J call TRBJ1-2; D is possibly TRBD1 (6 bases). This CDR3 is 16 amino acids long. Between the trimmed V and J ends, which lost 3 bases and 1 base, there was a span of 15 bases. From germline, CDR1 is KGHSH and CDR2 LQKENI. CDR3 DNA sequence: TGTGCCAGCTCACCCTTACAGGGCTCTCTTAACTATGGCTACACCTTC. This translates into CASSPLQGSLNYGYTF.

This clone showed up just a few times. The rearrangement uses TRBV7-3 and TRBJ1-1, with D perhaps TRBD1 (5 bases). The germline V gene has CDR1 SGHTA and CDR2 FQGTGA. V lost 2 bases to trimming and J lost 0 bases, with 10 bases between them. This CDR3 is built from 15 residues. The CDR3 DNA sequence: TGTGCCAGCAGCTTAGACAGATTTATGAACACTGAAGCTTTCTTT. Translation: CASSLDRFMNTEAFF. The whole variable domain, filled in from reference TRBV7-3 and TRBJ1-1, reads GAGVSQTPSNKVTEKGKYVELRCDPISGHTALYWYRQSLGQGPEFLIYFQGTGAADDSGLPNDRFFAVRPEGSVSTLKIQRTERGDSAVYLCASSLDRFMNTEAFFGQGTRLTVV.

This rearrangement joins TRBV9 to TRBJ1-1; tentatively, D is TRBD1 (6 bases). Germline V gene sequence: CDR1 SGDLS, CDR2 YYNGEE. V gave up 4 bases and J gave up 7 bases, with 11 bases separating them. The CDR3 covers 12 residues. The CDR3 DNA is TGTGCCAGCAGCACCCGACAGGATGAAGCTTTCTTT. Translated, it gives CASSTRQDEAFF.

The V gene is TRBV18, the J gene TRBJ2-1; no clear D. V was shortened by 2 bases and J by 1 base, with 6 bases between the two germline ends. The CDR3 length is 14 residues. CDR1 and CDR2 from the germline V gene are KGHSH and LQKENI. The CDR3 region is CASSPEVSYNEQFF. As DNA, the CDR3 is TGTGCCAGCTCACCAGAGGTATCCTACAATGAGCAGTTCTTC. The full variable domain, with the rest looked up from reference TRBV18 and TRBJ2-1, is NAGVMQNPRHLVRRRGQEARLRCSPMKGHSHVYWYRQLPEEGLKFMVYLQKENIIDESGMPKERFSAEFPKEGPSILRIQQVVRGDSAAYFCASSPEVSYNEQFFGPGTRLTVL.

This chain links TRBV13 with TRBJ2-1, with TRBD2 matching 7 bases. J lost 5 bases, V lost 2 bases, and 15 bases had no gene match. This CDR3 region has 18 residues. Germline loops: CDR1 PRHDT, CDR2 FYEKMQ (reference sequence). CDR3 DNA: TGTGCCAGCAGCTTAAGGTGGGCGGGGGTCGGGCCCCACAATGAGCAGTTCTTC. It encodes CASSLRWAGVGPHNEQFF. Using reference TRBV13 and TRBJ2-1 for the parts outside the CDR3, the full variable domain is AAGVIQSPRHLIKEKRETATLKCYPIPRHDTVYWYQQGPGQDPQFLISFYEKMQSDKGSIPDRFSAQQFSDYHSELNMSSLELGDSALYFCASSLRWAGVGPHNEQFFGPGTRLTVL.

The rearrangement joins TRBV5-1 to TRBJ2-7; the D is unclear. Germline lookup yields CDR1 SGHRS and CDR2 YFSETQ. The germline V and J ends were trimmed by 4 bases and 4 bases, with 6 bases remaining between them. The length of the CDR3 is 11 residues. CDR3 in amino acids: CASSLEYEQYF. CDR3 coding DNA: TGCGCCAGCAGCCTAGAATACGAGCAGTACTTC.

The chain couples TRBV10-1 to TRBJ2-6; TRBD1 matches at 9 bases. With 0 bases clipped from V and 2 bases from J, the junction kept 14 bases outside the gene matches. This CDR3 is built from 21 residues. Per the germline V gene, CDR1 is WNHNN and CDR2 is SYGVQD (reference sequence). CDR3 sequence (DNA): TGCGCCAGCAGTGAGTCGACGGTGCGGGACAGGGCCTCCCCTGGGGCCAACGTCCTGACTTTC. Translated: CASSESTVRDRASPGANVLTF.

The rearrangement links TRBV18 to TRBJ2-7, with 11 bases aligning to TRBD1. The J segment lost 3 bases and the V segment lost 7 bases, leaving 8 bases of the junction unmatched. This CDR3 comprises 15 residues. Germline values: CDR1 KGHSH, CDR2 LQKENI. This chain's CDR3 is CASLLGTGGFYEQYF. As DNA, the CDR3 is TGTGCCAGCTTACTCGGGACAGGGGGTTTCTACGAGCAGTACTTC. Combining the CDR3 with reference TRBV18 and TRBJ2-7 gives the whole variable domain NAGVMQNPRHLVRRRGQEARLRCSPMKGHSHVYWYRQLPEEGLKFMVYLQKENIIDESGMPKERFSAEFPKEGPSILRIQQVVRGDSAAYFCASLLGTGGFYEQYFGPGTRLTVT.

This clone was seen more than once but under ten times. J is TRBJ2-5 and V is TRBV7-6, with D perhaps matching TRBD2 (6 bases). The CDR3 has 15 amino acids. V was trimmed by 1 base and J by 5 bases, leaving 14 bases between them. The germline V gene encodes CDR1 SGHVS and CDR2 FNYEAQ. DNA for the CDR3: TGTGCCAGCAGCTTAGAGGCCGGAGGGCTCGAGACCCAGTACTTC. Translation: CASSLEAGGLETQYF.